A selection of T cell receptor beta chains follows, all from one sample in a study of T cell repertoires and HLA-DP antigens. Only in-frame clones appear in the TCRdb table, and some are missing; sequencing was by immunoSEQ multiplex PCR. The sample consists of roughly 70,000 clones, around three quarters of them appearing once. No cognate antigen is known for these TCRs. Sequencing was done on a sample of CD4+ T cells from PBMCs. The receptor source for this set is a man aged 55 to 70 in good health and CMV-seronegative. Both conserved end residues are part of each CDR3. A D gene is named only where the DNA matches it firmly. Only part of the rows carry a size: once, few, many, or a class if the clone is expanded.

size,V,J,length,D,CDR3,DNA
NA,TRBV6-1,TRBJ2-5,14,TRBD1,CASIKDRGGETQYF,TGTGCCAGCATCAAGGACAGGGGAGGGGAGACCCAGTACTTC
once,TRBV11-2,TRBJ2-2,15,TRBD2,CASSLSGGATGELFF,TGTGCCAGCAGCTTGAGCGGGGGGGCCACCGGGGAGCTGTTTTTT
NA,TRBV7-9,TRBJ2-5,14,TRBD1,CASSRGQGQETQYF,TGTGCCAGCAGCCGGGGACAGGGACAAGAGACCCAGTACTTC
NA,TRBV19,TRBJ2-3,13,NA,CASSGGSTDTQYF,TGTGCCAGTTCAGGTGGGAGCACAGATACGCAGTATTTT
NA,TRBV30,TRBJ1-5,13,NA,CAWSVGERQPQHF,TGTGCCTGGAGTGTTGGGGAGCGGCAGCCCCAGCATTTT
NA,TRBV2,TRBJ1-4,15,NA,CASSGRQARHEKLFF,TGTGCCAGCAGTGGGAGACAGGCCCGTCATGAAAAACTGTTTTTT
NA,TRBV30,TRBJ2-5,13,NA,CASPAGNTETQYF,TGTGCCTCCCCAGCAGGGAATACGGAGACCCAGTACTTC
NA,TRBV19,TRBJ2-1,16,NA,CASSTDSASSYNEQFF,TGTGCCAGTAGTACCGACTCGGCGAGCTCCTACAATGAGCAGTTCTTC
NA,TRBV5-5,TRBJ1-1,15,NA,CASSAWSGMNTEAFF,TGTGCCAGCTCAGCTTGGTCAGGGATGAACACTGAAGCTTTCTTT
NA,TRBV7-2,TRBJ2-2,16,TRBD2,CASSSPLAGVAGELFF,TGTGCCAGCAGCTCCCCGCTAGCGGGAGTGGCCGGGGAGCTGTTTTTT
NA,TRBV9,TRBJ2-1,13,NA,CASSGTERGEQFF,TGTGCCAGCAGCGGAACGGAGAGGGGGGAGCAGTTCTTC
NA,TRBV30,TRBJ2-1,14,NA,CAWSLGDPNNEQFF,TGTGCCTGGAGTTTGGGGGATCCTAACAATGAGCAGTTCTTC
NA,TRBV5-1,TRBJ2-3,16,NA,CASSLDTGRRGDTQYF,TGCGCCAGCAGCTTGGATACGGGACGGAGAGGGGATACGCAGTATTTT
NA,TRBV6-6,TRBJ1-1,13,NA,CASIPPANTEAFF,TGTGCCAGCATACCCCCCGCAAACACTGAAGCTTTCTTT
NA,TRBV7-2,TRBJ2-5,15,TRBD1,CASSLGQGVQETQYF,TGTGCCAGCAGCTTAGGGCAGGGGGTCCAAGAGACCCAGTACTTC
few,TRBV10-1,TRBJ2-3,15,TRBD2,CASARTSGAQDTQYF,TGCGCCAGCGCAAGGACTAGCGGGGCCCAAGATACGCAGTATTTT
NA,TRBV7-6,TRBJ2-3,17,TRBD2,CASSFGGGITQSDTQYF,TGTGCCAGCAGCTTCGGGGGAGGGATTACACAATCCGATACGCAGTATTTT
NA,TRBV4-1,TRBJ1-5,14,NA,CASSQDDRDQPQHF,TGCGCCAGCAGCCAAGATGATAGAGATCAGCCCCAGCATTTT
few,TRBV6-5,TRBJ2-1,16,TRBD2,CASSYGQRDGYNEQFF,TGTGCCAGCAGTTACGGCCAGCGGGATGGGTACAATGAGCAGTTCTTC
medium-sized,TRBV14,TRBJ2-2,14,NA,CASSQDRVSGELFF,TGTGCCAGCAGCCAAGATAGGGTTAGCGGGGAGCTGTTTTTT
NA,TRBV5-6,TRBJ2-1,15,NA,CASSFTGVPYNEQFF,TGTGCCAGCAGCTTCACGGGAGTGCCCTACAATGAGCAGTTCTTC
NA,TRBV4-3,TRBJ2-1,14,NA,CASSQAGAPSAQFF,TGCGCCAGCAGCCAAGCGGGGGCCCCGTCGGCGCAGTTCTTC
few,TRBV9,TRBJ2-2,14,NA,CASSVEGNTGELFF,TGTGCCAGCAGCGTAGAAGGGAACACCGGGGAGCTGTTTTTT
NA,TRBV4-2,TRBJ1-2,14,NA,CASSRGGSGYGYTF,TGTGCCAGCAGCCGGGGAGGGAGCGGCTATGGCTACACCTTC
NA,TRBV5-6,TRBJ2-1,16,TRBD2,CASRPMGLAGGNEQFF,TGTGCCAGCAGACCAATGGGGCTAGCGGGAGGGAATGAGCAGTTCTTC